The rows below give T cell receptor beta chains drawn from one sample of a study of blood T cell repertoires in COVID-19. The protocol was immunoSEQ multiplex PCR, while the TCRdb copy is restricted to in-frame clones and leaves out a portion. The data contain about 190,000 clones, approximately 79% of them seen just once; the ten biggest clones take up approximately 15%. The sample was peripheral blood. These TCRs come from a man aged 60 to 69 with active or convalescent COVID-19. CDR3s include the opening cysteine and the closing phenylalanine or tryptophan.

V gene: TRBV30
J gene: TRBJ1-2
CDR3 protein: CAWSVGAGNYGYTF

V gene: TRBV4-1
J gene: TRBJ1-6
CDR3 protein: CASSQYAGDSPLHF

V gene: TRBV1
J gene: TRBJ2-2
CDR3 protein: CTSSLAIQAQPGELFF

V gene: TRBV27
J gene: TRBJ1-5
CDR3 protein: CASSLRENSNQPQHF

V gene: TRBV30
J gene: TRBJ2-1
CDR3 protein: CAWSGLAGYEQFF

V gene: TRBV4-3
J gene: TRBJ2-3
CDR3 protein: CASSLGDRSTDTQYF

V gene: TRBV7-2
J gene: TRBJ1-1
CDR3 protein: CASVKPSVGSAFF

V gene: TRBV7-2
J gene: TRBJ1-2
CDR3 protein: CASSLGRPGLSFPYGYTF

V gene: TRBV6-5
J gene: TRBJ1-5
CDR3 protein: CASTEIYSNQPQHF

V gene: TRBV9
J gene: TRBJ1-3
CDR3 protein: CASSVGGTGRGGNTIYF

V gene: TRBV7-8
J gene: TRBJ1-2
CDR3 protein: CASSLSHRGGNYGYTF

V gene: TRBV7-2
J gene: TRBJ2-3
CDR3 protein: CASSLASGTSATDTQYF

V gene: TRBV18
J gene: TRBJ2-3
CDR3 protein: CASSRDRGADTQYF

V gene: TRBV24-1
J gene: TRBJ2-1
CDR3 protein: CATSDWGGGRGQFF

V gene: TRBV19
J gene: TRBJ2-3
CDR3 protein: CASSARDTQYF

V gene: TRBV18
J gene: TRBJ1-2
CDR3 protein: CASSSGTANYGYTF

V gene: TRBV5-1
J gene: TRBJ2-1
CDR3 protein: CASSSGGLNEQFF

V gene: TRBV28
J gene: TRBJ1-5
CDR3 protein: CASSIPTGYSNQPQHF

V gene: TRBV29-1
J gene: TRBJ2-1
CDR3 protein: CSLTSGAPNEQFF

V gene: TRBV7-2
J gene: TRBJ1-6
CDR3 protein: CASSFGQAGNSPLHF

V gene: TRBV10-3
J gene: TRBJ2-5
CDR3 protein: CAISLTSRETQYF

V gene: TRBV7-9
J gene: TRBJ2-7
CDR3 protein: CASSTGYEQYF

V gene: TRBV2
J gene: TRBJ1-4
CDR3 protein: CASSISGTLHEKLFF

V gene: TRBV7-6
J gene: TRBJ2-5
CDR3 protein: CASSPGETQYF

V gene: TRBV18
J gene: TRBJ2-3
CDR3 protein: CASSPLSGLSTDTQYF

V gene: TRBV7-5
J gene: TRBJ2-5
CDR3 protein: CVRSSHYNVFGETQYF

V gene: TRBV7-3
J gene: TRBJ1-1
CDR3 protein: CASSIAGVTEAFF

V gene: TRBV28
J gene: TRBJ1-6
CDR3 protein: CASRPDKTGTGPYNSPLHF

V gene: TRBV24-1
J gene: TRBJ2-3
CDR3 protein: CATSGAGGRDTQYF

V gene: TRBV9
J gene: TRBJ2-1
CDR3 protein: CASSVGLALYNEQFF

V gene: TRBV28
J gene: TRBJ2-2
CDR3 protein: CATSSGGFGGQGATGELFF